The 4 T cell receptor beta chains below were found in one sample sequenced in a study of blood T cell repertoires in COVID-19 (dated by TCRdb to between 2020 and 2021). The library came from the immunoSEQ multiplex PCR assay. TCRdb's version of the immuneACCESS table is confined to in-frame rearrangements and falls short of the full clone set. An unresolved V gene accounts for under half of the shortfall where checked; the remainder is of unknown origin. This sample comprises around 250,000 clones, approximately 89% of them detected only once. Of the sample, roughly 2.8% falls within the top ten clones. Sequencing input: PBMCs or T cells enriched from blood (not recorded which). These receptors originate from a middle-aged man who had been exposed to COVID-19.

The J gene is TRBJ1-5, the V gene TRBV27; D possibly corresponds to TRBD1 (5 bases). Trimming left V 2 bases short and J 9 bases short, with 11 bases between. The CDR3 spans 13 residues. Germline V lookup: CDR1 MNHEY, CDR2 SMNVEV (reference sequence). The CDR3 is CASSLNAGGPQHF. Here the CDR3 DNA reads TGTGCCAGCAGTTTAAACGCGGGGGGGCCCCAGCATTTT.

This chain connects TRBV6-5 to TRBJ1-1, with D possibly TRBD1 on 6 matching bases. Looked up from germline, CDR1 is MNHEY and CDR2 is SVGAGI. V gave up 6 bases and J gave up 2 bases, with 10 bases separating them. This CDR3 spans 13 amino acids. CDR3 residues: CASRGHVNTEAFF. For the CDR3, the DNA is TGTGCCAGCAGGGGACACGTAAACACTGAAGCTTTCTTT.

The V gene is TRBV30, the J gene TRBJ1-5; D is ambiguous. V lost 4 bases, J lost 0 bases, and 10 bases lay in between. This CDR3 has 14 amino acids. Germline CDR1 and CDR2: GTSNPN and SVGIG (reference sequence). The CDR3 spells CAWTPDYSNQPQHF. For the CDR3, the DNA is TGTGCCTGGACTCCGGACTATAGCAATCAGCCCCAGCATTTT.

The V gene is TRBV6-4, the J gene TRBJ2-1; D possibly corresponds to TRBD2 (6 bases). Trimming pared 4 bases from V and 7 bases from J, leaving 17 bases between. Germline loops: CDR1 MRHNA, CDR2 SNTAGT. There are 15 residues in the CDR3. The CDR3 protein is CASSAAAGPRNEQFF. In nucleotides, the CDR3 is TGTGCCAGCAGTGCAGCAGCGGGCCCGAGAAATGAGCAGTTCTTC.